A selection of T cell receptor beta chains follows, all from one sample in a study of shared clonotypes between healthy human individuals. This table comes from immunoSEQ multiplex PCR, and its TCRdb copy is limited to in-frame clones, with some not included. The data show approximately 2,000,000 clones, under 95% seen once. Sequenced: naive CD4+ T cells from PBMCs. These TCRs come from a man younger than 30 in good health. Some clones in this sample may be carry-over from other donors' samples. Each CDR3 is given with its conserved first and last residue. Fields, in order: D gene, V gene, clone size, J gene, CDR3 DNA, CDR3 protein. D genes are given only for firm matches. Expanded clones are given a class, and other clones once, few, many or no size at all.

-	TRBV29-1	-	TRBJ2-5	TGCAGCGTTGAAGGGCCCGGGGAGACCCAGTACTTC	CSVEGPGETQYF
-	TRBV4-3	-	TRBJ2-3	TGCGCCAGCAGCGCGGAGACAGATACGCAGTATTTT	CASSAETDTQYF
TRBD2	TRBV11-2	-	TRBJ2-3	TGTGCCAGCAGGCGGGAGGCACGCACAGATACGCAGTATTTT	CASRREARTDTQYF
-	TRBV7-6	-	TRBJ1-2	TGTGAGGACCGGGGCAGGCACGTTGTTAACTATGGCTACACCTTC	CEDRGRHVVNYGYTF
TRBD1	TRBV5-1	-	TRBJ2-7	TGCGCCAGCAGCTATTCCGGGACAGGGGGGTACGAGCAGTACTTC	CASSYSGTGGYEQYF
-	TRBV5-1	-	TRBJ2-1	TGCGCCAGCAGCTTGGGACAGACGGCCTACAATGAGCAGTTCTTC	CASSLGQTAYNEQFF
-	TRBV5-1	-	TRBJ2-5	TGCGCCAGCACCCGAACGGGGGCGGGGGAGACCCAGTACTTC	CASTRTGAGETQYF
TRBD2	TRBV11-2	-	TRBJ2-7	TGTGCCAGCAGCTTAGTTGTAGCGGGAGCCTACGAGCAGTACTTC	CASSLVVAGAYEQYF
-	TRBV6-6	-	TRBJ2-7	TGTGCCAGCAGCTTACAGGGTGTGACGAACGAGCAGTACTTC	CASSLQGVTNEQYF
TRBD2	TRBV18	-	TRBJ2-3	TGTGCCAGCTCACCACGAGCGGGGAGCCCAGATACGCAGTATTTT	CASSPRAGSPDTQYF
-	TRBV7-2	-	TRBJ2-7	TGTGCCAGCAGCTTAGGGGACGGGACCTACGAGCAGTACTTC	CASSLGDGTYEQYF
-	TRBV6-6	-	TRBJ1-2	TGTGCCAGCAGTTACTCGGGGCAGCTCTATGGCTACACCTTC	CASSYSGQLYGYTF
-	TRBV19	-	TRBJ2-7	TGTGCCAGTAGTCTCCGCCCGCCGGGGGGCTTGACCTACGAGCAGTACTTC	CASSLRPPGGLTYEQYF
-	TRBV11-3	-	TRBJ2-1	TGTGCCAGCAGCTTACGGCCCGCGAATGAGCAGTTCTTC	CASSLRPANEQFF
-	TRBV5-6	-	TRBJ1-5	TGTGCCAGCAGCCTGGGCAGGGGCGATCAGCCCCAGCATTTT	CASSLGRGDQPQHF
-	TRBV7-2	-	TRBJ2-5	TGTGCCAGCAGCCTGCTGGGAGAGACCCAGTACTTC	CASSLLGETQYF
TRBD2	TRBV4-1	-	TRBJ2-3	TGCGCCAGCAGACCATCGGGAGGCACAAGAGGCACAGATACGCAGTATTTT	CASRPSGGTRGTDTQYF
-	TRBV27	-	TRBJ1-2	TGTGCCAGCAGTCCAGTCCGCTCAAGGGGGGACTATGGCTACACCTTC	CASSPVRSRGDYGYTF
TRBD2	TRBV5-6	once	TRBJ2-7	TGTGCCAGCAGCCCTAACCGGTCTAGCGGGAGGGCCGTGCAGTACTTC	CASSPNRSSGRAVQYF
-	TRBV10-3	-	TRBJ2-3	TGTGCCGTACGACAGACCGGCACAGATACGCAGTATTTT	CAVRQTGTDTQYF
-	TRBV6-4	once	TRBJ1-4	TGTGCCAGCAGTGACTCTGAGGTTGGACCGTCGGGTACTGAAAAACTGTTTTTT	CASSDSEVGPSGTEKLFF
TRBD1	TRBV2	few	TRBJ1-5	TGTGCCAGCAGTGAGACAGGGTCCCCCAATCAGCCCCAGCATTTT	CASSETGSPNQPQHF
-	TRBV5-1	-	TRBJ1-1	TGCGCCAGCAGCTTGGTCGCATCGAACACTGAAGCTTTCTTT	CASSLVASNTEAFF
TRBD1	TRBV5-1	-	TRBJ2-5	TGCGCCAGCAGCCAGACAGGGGGGCAGGAGACCCAGTACTTC	CASSQTGGQETQYF
-	TRBV11-3	-	TRBJ2-1	TGTGCCAGCAGCCAACATCCCTCCGGGTGGAATGAGCAGTTCTTC	CASSQHPSGWNEQFF
TRBD2	TRBV4-3	-	TRBJ2-5	TGCGCCAGCAGCCTATACCCGGCCGGGGAGCGGGGGAGTGAGACCCAGTACTTC	CASSLYPAGERGSETQYF
TRBD1	TRBV28	-	TRBJ1-4	TGTGCCAGCAGTTTTGGGGACAGGGGAAGTGAAAAACTGTTTTTT	CASSFGDRGSEKLFF
TRBD1	TRBV6-5	few	TRBJ1-5	TGTGCCAGCAGGGGGACAGGGGGACAGCCCCAGCATTTT	CASRGTGGQPQHF
TRBD2	TRBV4-1	-	TRBJ2-2	TGCGCCAGCAGCCGGACTAGCGGGAGGGGAACCGGGGAGCTGTTTTTT	CASSRTSGRGTGELFF
-	TRBV19	-	TRBJ1-4	TGTGCCAGTAGCACACCCAGGGGCAATAATGAAAAACTGTTTTTT	CASSTPRGNNEKLFF
TRBD1	TRBV5-1	-	TRBJ1-1	TGCGCCAGCAGCTCAACGGGACAGGGGGACACTGAAGCTTTCTTT	CASSSTGQGDTEAFF
-	TRBV27	-	TRBJ1-6	TGTGCCAGCAGTTTTAGGCAGGGTCGGTCACCCCTCCACTTT	CASSFRQGRSPLHF
-	TRBV15	few	TRBJ1-4	TGTGCCACCAGCAGAGCAGGGGTAGCTGAAAAACTGTTTTTT	CATSRAGVAEKLFF
-	TRBV27	-	TRBJ1-4	TGTGCCAGCAGTTCGACAGGATATACTAATGAAAAACTGTTTTTT	CASSSTGYTNEKLFF
TRBD1	TRBV2	-	TRBJ2-2	TGTGCCAGCAGCCAACAGGGGCCCGTCGGGGAGCTGTTTTTT	CASSQQGPVGELFF
-	TRBV7-2	-	TRBJ1-2	TGTGCCAGCAGCTTAGCAGGGAACTATGGCTACACCTTC	CASSLAGNYGYTF
-	TRBV18	-	TRBJ1-3	TGTGCCAGCTCTCCGACAGCACTCTCTGGAAACACCATATATTTT	CASSPTALSGNTIYF
-	TRBV5-1	-	TRBJ2-7	TGCGCCAGCAGCTTGGGACCAAATTACGAGCAGTACTTC	CASSLGPNYEQYF
-	TRBV29-1	-	TRBJ1-2	TGCAGCGTTGCCGGCCGGGGGCGGACGGAAGGCTACACCTTC	CSVAGRGRTEGYTF
-	TRBV28	once	TRBJ2-7	TGTGCCAGCAAAGGACTAAGGGTTTTCTACGAGCAGTACTTC	CASKGLRVFYEQYF
TRBD1	TRBV5-1	-	TRBJ2-1	TGCGCCAGCAGCTTGGCCATGGGGACAGGGACTTACAATGAGCAGTTCTTC	CASSLAMGTGTYNEQFF
TRBD1	TRBV2	once	TRBJ2-7	TGTGCCAGTAAAGGAACCGGGACAGGGATCAACGAGCAGTACTTC	CASKGTGTGINEQYF